A single sample is the source of the 19 T cell receptor beta chains below, sequenced in a study of early T cells in non-severe SARS-CoV-2 infection. Each CDR3 protein gets one entry after TCRdb re-called the 5' RACE reads with MiXCR. The sample consists of 37,000 or so distinct CDR3 sequences, about 5.3% of them appearing once. Sequenced: whole blood. Receptors were obtained from an adult who was a healthcare worker with PCR-confirmed SARS-CoV-2 infection or an uninfected control (not recorded which).

This clonotype has ten or more counts. The chain links TRBV28 to TRBJ1-1; no reliable D call. This CDR3 contains 12 residues. The V end was cut by 6 bases, the J end by 10 bases, with 15 bases between. CDR1 MDHEN and CDR2 SYDVKM come from the germline V gene. The CDR3 nucleotides read TGTGCCAGCAGAACCCCCGCGCATGGAGCTTTCTTT. Its protein product is CASRTPAHGAFF.

This clonotype was detected ten times or more. The chain joins TRBV12-3 or TRBV12-4 to TRBJ1-5; D gene uncertain. The CDR3 extends over 14 amino acids. V lost 3 bases to trimming and J lost 7 bases, with 13 bases between them. Written as DNA, the CDR3 is TGTGCCAGCAGTTTGAGTCAGCTAGGGCAGCCCCAGCATTTT. It yields the protein CASSLSQLGQPQHF.

The chain combines TRBV28 with TRBJ2-5, with TRBD1 matching over 7 bases. Germline V gives CDR1 MDHEN, CDR2 SYDVKM. The CDR3 contains 13 residues. The V segment lost 4 bases and the J segment 1 base; nucleotides outside the gene matches: 0. CDR3 bases: TGTGCCAGCAGTTGGACAGGCCAAGAGACCCAGTACTTC. Protein: CASSWTGQETQYF.

The sample holds a few counts of this clonotype. The CDR3 DNA is TGTGCCAGCGCTAGGGGCATGGATATAGTTTTCTTT. Its translation: CASARGMDIVFF. The chain recombines TRBV12-3 or TRBV12-4 with TRBJ1-1; weak D call: TRBD1 (5 bases). Trimming took 8 bases from V and 13 from J, leaving 20 bases between them. The CDR3 length is 12 residues.

A remark on this clonotype: It may be a read error: a sequence one base away is much more abundant. This chain connects TRBV6-2 or TRBV6-3 to TRBJ2-7, with 9 positions matching TRBD2. The CDR3 runs to 17 residues. Germline lookup yields CDR1 MNHEY and CDR2 SVGEGT. CDR3 sequence reads: CASSYSLQTSGSYEQHF. The CDR3, as DNA: TGTGCCAGCAGTTACTCGCTCCAGACTAGCGGCTCCTACGAGCAGCACTTC.

This clonotype appeared many times. The chain joins TRBV28 to TRBJ2-7; possible D gene TRBD1, 6 bases. V lost 6 bases to trimming and J lost 6 bases, with 18 bases between them. The CDR3 loop spans 14 amino acids. Germline CDR1 MDHEN, CDR2 SYDVKM. The CDR3 protein is CASRGAGIRGEQYF. In DNA, the CDR3 is TGTGCCAGCAGGGGGGCCGGGATCAGGGGCGAGCAGTACTTC.

This clonotype was seen ten or more times. The chain couples TRBV7-2 to TRBJ2-7, with 7 bases that match TRBD1. The trim removed 0 bases at V and 6 bases at J, leaving 8 bases unmatched. The CDR3 is made up of 15 amino acids. CDR1 is SGHTA, CDR2 FQGNSA, per germline. CDR3 in DNA: TGTGCCAGCAGCTTAGCAACAACAGGGGATGGCGAGCAGTACTTC. Amino acids: CASSLATTGDGEQYF. The variable domain in full, with the rest retrieved from reference TRBV7-2 and TRBJ2-7, is GAGVSQSPSNKVTEKGKDVELRCDPISGHTALYWYRQSLGQGLEFLIYFQGNSAPDKSGLPSDRFSAERTGGSVSTLTIQRTQQEDSAVYLCASSLATTGDGEQYFGPGTRLTVT.

This clonotype was detected ten times or more. This chain's CDR3 is CASSLSTRELSYEQYF. DNA for the CDR3: TGTGCCAGCAGCTTAAGTACGAGAGAATTGTCCTACGAGCAGTACTTC. This chain connects TRBV7-8 to TRBJ2-7; D is unresolved. The V end was cut by 2 bases, the J end by 1 base, with 15 bases between. The CDR3 extends over 16 amino acids. Looked up from germline, CDR1 is SGHVS and CDR2 is FQNEAQ.

This clonotype has only a few counts. The chain is built from TRBV12-3 or TRBV12-4 and TRBJ1-4; TRBD1 matches 7 bases. The trim removed 4 bases at V and 6 bases at J, leaving 8 bases unmatched. The CDR3 contains 15 residues. The chain's CDR3 is CASSSRRDSDEKLFF. For the CDR3, the DNA is TGTGCCAGCAGTTCCCGTCGGGACAGTGATGAAAAACTGTTTTTT.

This clonotype came up many times. The V gene is TRBV10-3, the J gene TRBJ1-1; D possibly corresponds to TRBD1 (5 bases). V lost 10 bases, J lost 4 bases, and 13 bases lay in between. The CDR3 totals 12 residues. Germline CDR1 and CDR2: ENHRY and SYGVKD. This CDR3 reads CATQGSGTEAFF. The DNA for the CDR3 is TGTGCCACCCAGGGAAGCGGCACTGAAGCTTTCTTT.

This clonotype came up a few times. The gene calls are TRBV20-1 and TRBJ2-1, with 9 nucleotides matching TRBD2. There are 12 residues in the CDR3. V was pared by 4 bases and J by 14 bases, with 9 bases of the junction left unmatched. Per germline, CDR1 DFQATT and CDR2 SNEGSKA (reference sequence). The CDR3 is CSAKGLAENEFF. CDR3 nucleotides: TGCAGTGCTAAGGGACTAGCAGAGAACGAGTTCTTC.

The table lists this clonotype with many counts. V gene TRBV6-6 combines with J gene TRBJ1-5; no definite D call. CDR1 is MNHNY, CDR2 SVGAGI, per germline (reference sequence). V lost 3 bases, J lost 1 base, and 7 bases lay in between. The CDR3 contains 14 residues. CDR3 bases: TGTGCCAGCAGTTATACGGGCAGCAATCAGCCCCAGCATTTT. Translated: CASSYTGSNQPQHF.

There are many counts of this clonotype. CDR3 protein: CASSHYPGELFF. CDR3 DNA sequence: TGTGCCAGCAGCCATTATCCCGGGGAGCTGTTTTTT. This chain joins TRBV3-1 and TRBJ2-2, with D unresolved. Germline V gene lookup returns CDR1 LGHDT and CDR2 YNNKEL (reference sequence). This CDR3 contains 12 residues. Between the trimmed V and J ends, which lost 3 bases and 6 bases, there was a span of 5 bases.

The table lists this clonotype with a few counts. This chain uses TRBV13 with TRBJ2-4; TRBD2 matches 10 bases. CDR1 is PRHDT, CDR2 FYEKMQ, per germline (reference sequence). The CDR3 runs 16 residues. J gave up 6 bases and V 5 bases, and 10 bases lay outside the gene matches. The CDR3 DNA follows: TGTGCCAGCAGCCCCAAGATAGCGGGAGGTACAAACATTCAGTACTTC. Translated, it gives CASSPKIAGGTNIQYF.

The table lists this clonotype with many counts. The J gene is TRBJ2-3, the V gene TRBV19; the match to TRBD1 covers 8 bases. The CDR3 consists of 15 residues. Germline assignment: CDR1 LNHDA and CDR2 SQIVND (reference sequence). Germline trimming cut 4 bases from V and 4 bases from J; bases unmatched to any gene: 7. CDR3 coding DNA: TGTGCCAGTAGTACGACAGGGGTCCGGTCAGATACGCAGTATTTT. It codes for CASSTTGVRSDTQYF. Full variable domain (rest looked up from reference TRBV19 and TRBJ2-3): DGGITQSPKYLFRKEGQNVTLSCEQNLNHDAMYWYRQDPGQGLRLIYYSQIVNDFQKGDIAEGYSVSREKKESFPLTVTSAQKNPTAFYLCASSTTGVRSDTQYFGPGTRLTVL.

This clonotype was counted only a few times. CDR3: CASIMTGVGTDTQYF. As DNA, the CDR3 is TGTGCCAGCATAATGACAGGGGTTGGGACAGATACGCAGTATTTT. The chain employs TRBV7-9 and TRBJ2-3; TRBD1 matches 8 bases. This CDR3 comprises 15 residues. Germline V gene lookup returns CDR1 SEHNR and CDR2 FQNEAQ (reference sequence). V lost 7 bases, J lost 3 bases, and 9 bases stayed unmatched.

This clonotype showed up many times. CDR3 protein: CASSLAGGSNQPQHF. CDR3 DNA: TGTGCCAGCAGCTTAGCAGGGGGTAGCAATCAGCCCCAGCATTTT. This rearrangement joins TRBV7-9 to TRBJ1-5; D possibly corresponds to TRBD1 (6 bases). CDR3 length: 15 amino acids. Germline CDR1 and CDR2: SEHNR and FQNEAQ (reference sequence). Between the trimmed V and J ends, which lost 0 bases and 0 bases, there was a span of 6 bases.

This clonotype was seen at least ten times. The chain joins TRBV13 to TRBJ2-7; 11 nucleotides align to TRBD2. The CDR3 is made up of 15 amino acids. Germline CDR1 is PRHDT and CDR2 is FYEKMQ (reference sequence). With 3 bases clipped from V and 2 bases from J, the junction kept 3 bases outside the gene matches. The CDR3 loop reads CASSFSSGGTYEQYF. In DNA form, the CDR3 reads TGTGCCAGCAGCTTTTCTAGCGGGGGGACCTACGAGCAGTACTTC.

At least ten counts were recorded for this clonotype. The V gene is TRBV12-3 or TRBV12-4, the J gene TRBJ1-5; D is unresolved. Trimming pared 1 base from V and 5 bases from J, leaving 6 bases between. The CDR3 spans 13 residues. The CDR3, as DNA: TGTGCCAGCAGTTTAGGGCAGGATCAGCCCCAGCATTTT. It yields the protein CASSLGQDQPQHF.